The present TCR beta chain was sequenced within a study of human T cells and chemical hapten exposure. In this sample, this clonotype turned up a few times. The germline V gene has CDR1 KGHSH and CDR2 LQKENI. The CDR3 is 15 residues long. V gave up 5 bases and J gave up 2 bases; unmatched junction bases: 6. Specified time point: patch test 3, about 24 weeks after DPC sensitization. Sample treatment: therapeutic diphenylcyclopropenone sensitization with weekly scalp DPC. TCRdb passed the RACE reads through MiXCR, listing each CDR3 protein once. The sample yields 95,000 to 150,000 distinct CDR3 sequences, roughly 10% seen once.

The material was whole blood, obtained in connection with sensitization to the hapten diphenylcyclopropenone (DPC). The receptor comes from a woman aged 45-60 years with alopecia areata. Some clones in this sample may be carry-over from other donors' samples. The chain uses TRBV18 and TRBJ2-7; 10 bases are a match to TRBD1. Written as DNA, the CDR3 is TGTGCCAGCTCATCCGGACAGGGGGTAACCTACGAGCAGTACTTC. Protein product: CASSSGQGVTYEQYF.